The following is a T cell receptor beta chain sequence with its context. Germline V gene lookup returns CDR1 MNHEY and CDR2 SVGEGT. CDR3 length equals 19 residues. With 5 bases removed from V and 0 bases from J, the gap between germline ends came to 23 bases. It was during active infection that Seattle patients were enrolled and then longitudinally followed. This specimen belongs to a study of blood T cell repertoires in COVID-19. For the study at large: The samples span acute and convalescent COVID-19 from the United States, Italy and Spain. PBMCs, B-cell-depleted T cells, or T cells were the source of the cDNA or gDNA that made up the material.

Original data processing: It was from reference gene primer amplification that nucleated cell counts were estimated. Assay: immunoSEQ multiplex PCR; the TCRdb copy retains only in-frame clones and omits some. V and J calls and clone size follow that table, whereas D and trimming were derived from the DNA. Among roughly 84,000 clones listed, about 78% were seen once. The origin of this receptor is a man aged 55 to 70 with COVID-19, enrolled during active disease. The genes are TRBV6-2 or TRBV6-3 and TRBJ2-1; a weak D match, TRBD2 (7 bases). The source material was peripheral blood. The CDR3 sequence is CASSHRGGGDIASYNEQFF. CDR3 nucleotide sequence: TGTGCCAGCAGTCACCGGGGAGGGGGGGACATCGCCTCCTACAATGAGCAGTTCTTC.